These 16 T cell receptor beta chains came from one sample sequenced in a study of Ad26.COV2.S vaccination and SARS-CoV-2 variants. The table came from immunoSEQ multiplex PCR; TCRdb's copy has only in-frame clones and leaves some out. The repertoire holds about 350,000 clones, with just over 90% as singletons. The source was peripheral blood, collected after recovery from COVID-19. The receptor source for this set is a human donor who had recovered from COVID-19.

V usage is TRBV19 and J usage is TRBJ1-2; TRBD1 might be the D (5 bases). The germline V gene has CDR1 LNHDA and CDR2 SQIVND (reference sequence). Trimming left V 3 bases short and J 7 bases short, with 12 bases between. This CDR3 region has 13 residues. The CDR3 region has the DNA TGTGCCAGTAGTATTTGGGGCGTCGGTGGCTACACCTTC. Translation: CASSIWGVGGYTF.

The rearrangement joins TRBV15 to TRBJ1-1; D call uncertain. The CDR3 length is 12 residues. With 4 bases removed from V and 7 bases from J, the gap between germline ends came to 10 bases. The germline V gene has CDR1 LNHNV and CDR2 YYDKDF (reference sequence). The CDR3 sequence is CATSIGLVEAFF. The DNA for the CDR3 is TGTGCCACCAGCATCGGCCTGGTTGAAGCTTTCTTT.

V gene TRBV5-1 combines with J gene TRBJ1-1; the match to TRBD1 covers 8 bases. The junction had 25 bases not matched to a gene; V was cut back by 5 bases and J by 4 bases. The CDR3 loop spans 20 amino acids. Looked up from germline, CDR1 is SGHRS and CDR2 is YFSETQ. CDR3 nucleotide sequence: TGCGCCAGCAGTAACCGCCTGAACAGGGGGAAGGAGAAAACGGGCACTGAAGCTTTCTTT. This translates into CASSNRLNRGKEKTGTEAFF.

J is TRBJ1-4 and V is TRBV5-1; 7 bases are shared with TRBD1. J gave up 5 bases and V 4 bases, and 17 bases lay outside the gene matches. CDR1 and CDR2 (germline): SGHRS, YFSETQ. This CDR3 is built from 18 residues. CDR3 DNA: TGCGCCAGCAGCCCCGGACAGGCGTTTGTGCAATCAAATGAAAAACTGTTTTTT. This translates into CASSPGQAFVQSNEKLFF.

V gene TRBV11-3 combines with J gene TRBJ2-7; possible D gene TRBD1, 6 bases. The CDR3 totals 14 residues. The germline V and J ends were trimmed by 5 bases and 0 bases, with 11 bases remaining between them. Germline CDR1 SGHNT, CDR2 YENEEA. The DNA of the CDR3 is TGTGCCAGCAGCCCCGGGACATTCTCCTACGAGCAGTACTTC. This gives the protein CASSPGTFSYEQYF. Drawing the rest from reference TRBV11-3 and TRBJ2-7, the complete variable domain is EAGVVQSPRYKIIEKKQPVAFWCNPISGHNTLYWYLQNLGQGPELLIRYENEEAVDDSQLPKDRFSAERLKGVDSTLKIQPAELGDSAVYLCASSPGTFSYEQYFGPGTRLTVT.

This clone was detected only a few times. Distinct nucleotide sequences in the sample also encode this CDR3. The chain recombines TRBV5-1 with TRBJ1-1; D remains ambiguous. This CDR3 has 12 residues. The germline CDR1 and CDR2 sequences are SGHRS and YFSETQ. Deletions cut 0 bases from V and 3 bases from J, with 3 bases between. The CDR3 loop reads CASSLADTEAFF. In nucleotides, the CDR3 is TGCGCCAGCAGCTTGGCCGACACTGAAGCTTTCTTT.

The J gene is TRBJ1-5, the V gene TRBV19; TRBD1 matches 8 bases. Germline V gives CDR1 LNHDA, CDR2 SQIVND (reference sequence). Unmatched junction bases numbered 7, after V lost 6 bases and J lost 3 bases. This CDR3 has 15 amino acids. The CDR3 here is CASSDGQGLNQPQHF. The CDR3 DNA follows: TGTGCCAGTAGCGATGGACAGGGCCTCAATCAGCCCCAGCATTTT.

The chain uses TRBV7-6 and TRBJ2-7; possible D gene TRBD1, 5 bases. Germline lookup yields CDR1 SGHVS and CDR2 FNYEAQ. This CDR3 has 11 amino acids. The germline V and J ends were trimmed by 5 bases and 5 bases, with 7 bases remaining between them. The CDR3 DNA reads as TGTGCCAGCAGCCCAGGGAACGAGCAGTACTTC. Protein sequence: CASSPGNEQYF.

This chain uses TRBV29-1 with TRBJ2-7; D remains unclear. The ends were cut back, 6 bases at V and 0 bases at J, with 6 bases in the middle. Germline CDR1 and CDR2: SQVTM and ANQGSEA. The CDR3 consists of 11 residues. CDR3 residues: CSVAFSYEQYF. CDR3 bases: TGCAGCGTCGCGTTCTCCTACGAGCAGTACTTC.

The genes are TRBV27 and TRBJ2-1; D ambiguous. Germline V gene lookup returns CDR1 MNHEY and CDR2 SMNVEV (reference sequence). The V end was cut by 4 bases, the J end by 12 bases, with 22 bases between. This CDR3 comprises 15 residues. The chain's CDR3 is CASSYLGEARMGQFF. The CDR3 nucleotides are TGTGCCAGCAGTTATCTCGGCGAGGCACGCATGGGGCAGTTCTTC.

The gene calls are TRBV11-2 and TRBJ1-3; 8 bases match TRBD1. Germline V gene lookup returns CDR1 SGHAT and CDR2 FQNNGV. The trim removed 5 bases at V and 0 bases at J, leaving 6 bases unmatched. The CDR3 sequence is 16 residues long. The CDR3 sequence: CASSQTGELSGNTIYF. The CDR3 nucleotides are TGTGCCAGCAGCCAGACAGGGGAGCTCTCTGGAAACACCATATATTTT.

The CDR3 loop is CASSYGIEAFF. The CDR3 DNA sequence: TGTGCCAGCAGTTACGGGATTGAAGCTTTCTTT. The genes are TRBV6-2 or TRBV6-3 and TRBJ1-1; D uncertain. The CDR3 length is 11 residues. Germline lookup yields CDR1 MNHEY and CDR2 SVGEGT. V was shortened by 2 bases and J by 7 bases, with 5 bases between the two germline ends.

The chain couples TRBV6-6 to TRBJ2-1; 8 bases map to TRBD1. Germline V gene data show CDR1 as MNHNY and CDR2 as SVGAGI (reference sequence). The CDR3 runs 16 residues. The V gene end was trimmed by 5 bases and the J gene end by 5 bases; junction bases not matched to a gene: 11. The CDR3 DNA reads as TGTGCCAGCAGTCCGCCTCGGGACAGGTCCAACAATGAGCAGTTCTTC. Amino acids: CASSPPRDRSNNEQFF.

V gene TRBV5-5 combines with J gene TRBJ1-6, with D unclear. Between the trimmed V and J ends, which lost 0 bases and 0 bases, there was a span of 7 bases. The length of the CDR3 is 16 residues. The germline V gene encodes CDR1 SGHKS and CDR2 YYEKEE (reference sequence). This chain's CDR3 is CASSLVGSSYNSPLHF. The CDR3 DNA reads TGTGCCAGCAGCTTGGTCGGGAGCTCCTATAATTCACCCCTCCACTTT.

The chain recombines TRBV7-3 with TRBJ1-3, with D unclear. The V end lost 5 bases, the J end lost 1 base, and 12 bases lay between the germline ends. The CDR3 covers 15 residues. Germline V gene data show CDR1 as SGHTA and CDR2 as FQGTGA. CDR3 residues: CASSPTAGSGNTIYF. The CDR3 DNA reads TGTGCCAGCAGCCCTACTGCGGGGTCTGGAAACACCATATATTTT.

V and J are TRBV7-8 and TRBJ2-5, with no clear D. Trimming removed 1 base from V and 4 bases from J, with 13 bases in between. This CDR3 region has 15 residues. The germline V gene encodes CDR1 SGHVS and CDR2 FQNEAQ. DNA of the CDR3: TGTGCCAGCAGCTTAGTAAGAGGAGTCTTAGAGACCCAGTACTTC. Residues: CASSLVRGVLETQYF.